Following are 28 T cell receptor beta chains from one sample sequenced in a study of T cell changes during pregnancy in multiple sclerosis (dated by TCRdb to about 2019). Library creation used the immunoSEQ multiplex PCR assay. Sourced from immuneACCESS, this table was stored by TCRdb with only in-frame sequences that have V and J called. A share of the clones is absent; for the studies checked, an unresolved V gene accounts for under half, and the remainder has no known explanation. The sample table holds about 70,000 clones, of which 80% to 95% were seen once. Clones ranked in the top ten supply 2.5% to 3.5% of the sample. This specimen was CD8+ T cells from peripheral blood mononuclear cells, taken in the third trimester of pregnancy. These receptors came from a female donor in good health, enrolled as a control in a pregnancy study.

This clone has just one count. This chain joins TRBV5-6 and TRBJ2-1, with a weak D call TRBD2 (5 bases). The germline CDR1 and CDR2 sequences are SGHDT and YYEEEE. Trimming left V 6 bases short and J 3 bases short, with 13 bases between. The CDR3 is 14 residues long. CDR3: CASIERRDYNEQFF. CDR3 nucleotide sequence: TGTGCCAGCATCGAGCGGCGCGACTACAATGAGCAGTTCTTC.

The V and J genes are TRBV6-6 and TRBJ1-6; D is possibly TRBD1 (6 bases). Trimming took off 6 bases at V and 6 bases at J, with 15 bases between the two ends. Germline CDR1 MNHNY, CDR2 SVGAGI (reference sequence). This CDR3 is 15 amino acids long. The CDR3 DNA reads TGTGCCAGCAGCTACGATGGACAGATTAATTCACCCCTCCACTTT. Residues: CASSYDGQINSPLHF.

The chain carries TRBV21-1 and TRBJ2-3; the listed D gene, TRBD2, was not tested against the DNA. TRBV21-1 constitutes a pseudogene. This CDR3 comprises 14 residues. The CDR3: CASRPPICTDTQYF. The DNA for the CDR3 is TGTGCCAGCAGGCCTCCTATTTGCACAGATACGCAGTATTTT.

The CDR3 sequence is CASSIGQGPSEQYF. The CDR3 nucleotides are TGTGCCAGCAGCATCGGACAGGGGCCTAGCGAGCAGTACTTC. The gene calls are TRBV7-9 and TRBJ2-7, with 9 positions matching TRBD1. The CDR3 spans 14 residues. V dropped 5 bases and J dropped 6; count of bases not matched to a gene: 8. Per the germline V gene, CDR1 is SEHNR and CDR2 is FQNEAQ (reference sequence).

CDR3 region: CASSDSLTGSGVTGELFF. The CDR3 DNA follows: TGTGCCAGCAGTGATTCTTTGACAGGGAGTGGAGTCACCGGGGAGCTGTTTTTT. The rearrangement uses TRBV25-1 and TRBJ2-2; the match to TRBD1 covers 7 bases. Germline-derived CDR1 and CDR2 are MGHDK and SYGVNS. The CDR3 is 18 residues long. The ends lost 3 bases at V and 4 bases at J; junction bases unmatched: 14.

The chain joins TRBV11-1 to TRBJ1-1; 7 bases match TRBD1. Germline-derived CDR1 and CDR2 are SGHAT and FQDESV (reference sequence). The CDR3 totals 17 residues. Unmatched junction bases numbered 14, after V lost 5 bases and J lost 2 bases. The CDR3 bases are TGTGCCAGCAGCCCGCACGAATACGGGACAGCTAACACTGAAGCTTTCTTT. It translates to CASSPHEYGTANTEAFF.

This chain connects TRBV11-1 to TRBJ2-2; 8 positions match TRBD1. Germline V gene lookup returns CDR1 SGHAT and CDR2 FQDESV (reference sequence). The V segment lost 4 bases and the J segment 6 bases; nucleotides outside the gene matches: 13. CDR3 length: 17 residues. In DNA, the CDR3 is TGTGCCAGCAGCTCCCCGACAGCGACAGGGGATCCCGGGGAGCTGTTTTTT. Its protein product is CASSSPTATGDPGELFF. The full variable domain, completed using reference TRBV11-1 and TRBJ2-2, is EAEVAQSPRYKITEKSQAVAFWCDPISGHATLYWYRQILGQGPELLVQFQDESVVDDSQLPKDRFSAERLKGVDSTLKIQPAELGDSAMYLCASSSPTATGDPGELFFGEGSRLTVL.

The CDR3 sequence is CASSATGANTEAFF. The CDR3 DNA reads as TGTGCCAGCAGTGCGACAGGGGCTAACACTGAAGCTTTCTTT. The chain links TRBV27 to TRBJ1-1; 8 bases are a match to TRBD1. Germline V gene data show CDR1 as MNHEY and CDR2 as SMNVEV (reference sequence). V lost 5 bases to trimming and J lost 2 bases; unmatched junction nucleotides: 4. The CDR3 is made up of 14 amino acids.

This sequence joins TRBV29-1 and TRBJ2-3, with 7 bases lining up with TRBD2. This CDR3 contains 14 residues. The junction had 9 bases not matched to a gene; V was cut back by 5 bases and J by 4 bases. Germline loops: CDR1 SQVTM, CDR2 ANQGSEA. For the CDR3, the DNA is TGCAGCGTTTGGGGGGGAGTGGGTCCAGATACGCAGTATTTT. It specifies CSVWGGVGPDTQYF.

CDR3 DNA sequence: TGTGCCAGCAGCTACGGGGGGCTCTCCTACAATGAGCAGTTCTTC. It specifies CASSYGGLSYNEQFF. The chain combines TRBV7-9 with TRBJ2-1; D is perhaps TRBD2 (7 bases). The CDR3 totals 15 residues. With 4 bases removed from V and 0 bases from J, the gap between germline ends came to 10 bases. CDR1 SEHNR and CDR2 FQNEAQ come from the germline V gene (reference sequence).

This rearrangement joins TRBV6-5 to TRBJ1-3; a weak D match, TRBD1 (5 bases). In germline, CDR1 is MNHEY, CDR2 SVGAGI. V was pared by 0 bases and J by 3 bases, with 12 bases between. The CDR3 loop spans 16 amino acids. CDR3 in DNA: TGTGCCAGCAGTTACTCGCCCGGGGGAGATGGAAACACCATATATTTT. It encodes CASSYSPGGDGNTIYF.

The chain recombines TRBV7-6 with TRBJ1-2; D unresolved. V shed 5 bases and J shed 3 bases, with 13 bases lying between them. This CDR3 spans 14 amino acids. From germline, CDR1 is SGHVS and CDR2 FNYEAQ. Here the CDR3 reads CASSPRPFDYGYTF. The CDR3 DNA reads TGTGCCAGCAGCCCGAGGCCCTTTGACTATGGCTACACCTTC. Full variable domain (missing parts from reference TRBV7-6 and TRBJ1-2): GAGVSQSPRYKVTKRGQDVALRCDPISGHVSLYWYRQALGQGPEFLTYFNYEAQQDKSGLPNDRFSAERPEGSISTLTIQRTEQRDSAMYRCASSPRPFDYGYTFGSGTRLTVV.

The CDR3: CASSLEGVPHEQYF. In DNA, the CDR3 is TGTGCCAGCAGCTTGGAGGGGGTCCCGCACGAGCAGTACTTC. This chain connects TRBV5-6 to TRBJ2-7; the D gene is possibly TRBD1 (6 bases). Germline-derived CDR1 and CDR2 are SGHDT and YYEEEE. CDR3 length: 14 residues. Trimming shortened V by 0 bases and J by 5 bases, and 12 bases separated the two germline ends.

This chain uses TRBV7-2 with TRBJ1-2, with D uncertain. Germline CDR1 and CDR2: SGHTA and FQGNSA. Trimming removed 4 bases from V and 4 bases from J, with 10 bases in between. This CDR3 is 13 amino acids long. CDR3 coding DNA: TGTGCCAGCAGCTCCTCAGTCTCCTATGGCTACACCTTC. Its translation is CASSSSVSYGYTF. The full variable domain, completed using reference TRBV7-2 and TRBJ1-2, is GAGVSQSPSNKVTEKGKDVELRCDPISGHTALYWYRQSLGQGLEFLIYFQGNSAPDKSGLPSDRFSAERTGGSVSTLTIQRTQQEDSAVYLCASSSSVSYGYTFGSGTRLTVV.

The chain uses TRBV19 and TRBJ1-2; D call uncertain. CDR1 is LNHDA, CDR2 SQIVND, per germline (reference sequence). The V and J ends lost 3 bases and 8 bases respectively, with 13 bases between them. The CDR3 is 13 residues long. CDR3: CASSIGRREGYTF. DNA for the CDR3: TGTGCCAGTAGTATTGGGCGTAGGGAGGGCTACACCTTC.

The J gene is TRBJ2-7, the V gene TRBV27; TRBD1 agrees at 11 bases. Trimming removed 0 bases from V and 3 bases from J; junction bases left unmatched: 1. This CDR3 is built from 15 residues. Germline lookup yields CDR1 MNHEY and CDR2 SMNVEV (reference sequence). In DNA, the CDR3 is TGTGCCAGCAGTTTATCAGGGACAGGGGGCTACGAGCAGTACTTC. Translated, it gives CASSLSGTGGYEQYF.

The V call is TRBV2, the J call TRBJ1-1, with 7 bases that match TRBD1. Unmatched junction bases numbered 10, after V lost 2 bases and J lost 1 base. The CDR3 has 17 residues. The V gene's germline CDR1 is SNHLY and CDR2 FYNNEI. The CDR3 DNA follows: TGTGCCAGCAGTGAATATTCGAGGGGGCTAACGAACACTGAAGCTTTCTTT. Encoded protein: CASSEYSRGLTNTEAFF.

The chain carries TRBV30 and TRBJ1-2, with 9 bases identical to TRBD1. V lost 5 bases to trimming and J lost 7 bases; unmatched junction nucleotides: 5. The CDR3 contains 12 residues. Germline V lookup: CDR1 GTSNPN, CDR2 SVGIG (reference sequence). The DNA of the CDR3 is TGTGCCTGGGGGGACAGGGCGGGTGGCTACACCTTC. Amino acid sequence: CAWGDRAGGYTF.

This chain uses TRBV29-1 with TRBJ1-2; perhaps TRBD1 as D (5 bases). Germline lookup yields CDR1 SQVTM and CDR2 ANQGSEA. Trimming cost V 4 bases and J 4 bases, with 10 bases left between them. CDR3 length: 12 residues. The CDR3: CSVGGAGYGYTF. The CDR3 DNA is TGCAGCGTTGGGGGCGCCGGCTATGGCTACACCTTC. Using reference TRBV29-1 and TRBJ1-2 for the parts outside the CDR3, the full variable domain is SAVISQKPSRDICQRGTSLTIQCQVDSQVTMMFWYRQQPGQSLTLIATANQGSEATYESGFVIDKFPISRPNLTFSTLTVSNMSPEDSSIYLCSVGGAGYGYTFGSGTRLTVV.

The CDR3 region has the DNA TGCGCCAGCAGCTTGAACAGAAACTATGGCTACACCTTC. Protein sequence: CASSLNRNYGYTF. V is TRBV5-1 and J is TRBJ1-2; D not certain. V lost 1 base and J 2 bases, leaving 6 bases between the germline ends. The CDR3 length is 13 residues. Germline loops: CDR1 SGHRS, CDR2 YFSETQ.

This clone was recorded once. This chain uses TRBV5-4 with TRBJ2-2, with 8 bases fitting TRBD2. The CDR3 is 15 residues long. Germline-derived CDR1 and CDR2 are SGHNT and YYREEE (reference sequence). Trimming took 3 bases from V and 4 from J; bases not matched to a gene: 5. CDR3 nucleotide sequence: TGTGCCAGCAGCTCCCGGGGGGGGAGCACCGGGGAGCTGTTTTTT. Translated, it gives CASSSRGGSTGELFF. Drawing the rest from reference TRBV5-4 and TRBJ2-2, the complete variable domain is ETGVTQSPTHLIKTRGQQVTLRCSSQSGHNTVSWYQQALGQGPQFIFQYYREEENGRGNFPPRFSGLQFPNYSSELNVNALELDDSALYLCASSSRGGSTGELFFGEGSRLTVL.

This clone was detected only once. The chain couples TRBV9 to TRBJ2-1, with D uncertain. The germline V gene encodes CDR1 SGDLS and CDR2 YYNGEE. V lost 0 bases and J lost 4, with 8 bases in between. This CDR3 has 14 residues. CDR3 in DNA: TGTGCCAGCAGCGTAGCTTCAGATTACAATGAGCAGTTCTTC. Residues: CASSVASDYNEQFF. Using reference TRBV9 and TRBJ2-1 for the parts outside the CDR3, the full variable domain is DSGVTQTPKHLITATGQRVTLRCSPRSGDLSVYWYQQSLDQGLQFLIQYYNGEERAKGNILERFSAQQFPDLHSELNLSSLELGDSALYFCASSVASDYNEQFFGPGTRLTVL.

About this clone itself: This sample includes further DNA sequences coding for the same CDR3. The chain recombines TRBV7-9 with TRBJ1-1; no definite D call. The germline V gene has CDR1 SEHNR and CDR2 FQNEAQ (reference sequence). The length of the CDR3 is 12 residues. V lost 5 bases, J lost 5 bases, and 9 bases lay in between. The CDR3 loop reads CASSPGGTEAFF. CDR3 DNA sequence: TGTGCCAGCAGCCCAGGTGGGACTGAAGCTTTCTTT.

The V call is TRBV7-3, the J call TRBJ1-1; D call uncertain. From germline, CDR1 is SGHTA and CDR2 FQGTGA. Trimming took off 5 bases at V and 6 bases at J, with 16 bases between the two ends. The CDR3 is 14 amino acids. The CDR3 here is CASSLTGLGAEAFF. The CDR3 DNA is TGTGCCAGCAGCCTCACCGGACTCGGCGCTGAAGCTTTCTTT. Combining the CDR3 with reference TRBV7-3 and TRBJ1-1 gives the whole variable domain GAGVSQTPSNKVTEKGKYVELRCDPISGHTALYWYRQSLGQGPEFLIYFQGTGAADDSGLPNDRFFAVRPEGSVSTLKIQRTERGDSAVYLCASSLTGLGAEAFFGQGTRLTVV.

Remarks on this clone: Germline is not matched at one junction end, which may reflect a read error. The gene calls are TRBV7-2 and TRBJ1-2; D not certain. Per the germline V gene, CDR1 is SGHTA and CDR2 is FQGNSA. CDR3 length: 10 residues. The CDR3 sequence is CASSFSGLFF. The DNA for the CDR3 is TGTGCCAGCAGCTTCAGCGGGTTGTTCTTC.

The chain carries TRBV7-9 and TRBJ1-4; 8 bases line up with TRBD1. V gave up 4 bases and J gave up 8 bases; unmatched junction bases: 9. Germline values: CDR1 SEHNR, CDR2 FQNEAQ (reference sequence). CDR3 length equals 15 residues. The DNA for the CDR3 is TGTGCCAGCAGCTCCGCTGTGGACAGGGCCGAAAAACTGTTTTTT. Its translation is CASSSAVDRAEKLFF.

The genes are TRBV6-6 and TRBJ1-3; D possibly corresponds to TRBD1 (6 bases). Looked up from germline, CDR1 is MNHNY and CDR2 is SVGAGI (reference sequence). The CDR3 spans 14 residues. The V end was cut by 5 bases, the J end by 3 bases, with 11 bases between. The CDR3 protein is CASSGRGYGNTIYF. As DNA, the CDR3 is TGTGCCAGCAGTGGCAGGGGTTATGGAAACACCATATATTTT.

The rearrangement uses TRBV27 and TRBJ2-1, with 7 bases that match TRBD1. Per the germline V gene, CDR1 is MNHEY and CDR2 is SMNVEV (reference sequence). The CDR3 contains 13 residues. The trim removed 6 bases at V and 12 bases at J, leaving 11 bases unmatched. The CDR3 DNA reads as TGTGCCAGCAGCCGGCGAGGGGGCAGGGGGCAGTTCTTC. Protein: CASSRRGGRGQFF.